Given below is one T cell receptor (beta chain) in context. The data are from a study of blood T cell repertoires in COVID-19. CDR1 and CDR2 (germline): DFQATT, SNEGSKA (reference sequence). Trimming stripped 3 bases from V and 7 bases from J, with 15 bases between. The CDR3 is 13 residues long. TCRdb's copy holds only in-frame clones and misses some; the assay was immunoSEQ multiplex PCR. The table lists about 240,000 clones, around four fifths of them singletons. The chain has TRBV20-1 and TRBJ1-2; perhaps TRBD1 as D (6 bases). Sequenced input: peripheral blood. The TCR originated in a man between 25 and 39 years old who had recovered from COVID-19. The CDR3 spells CSASDQGKSGYTF. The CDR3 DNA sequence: TGCAGTGCTAGTGACCAGGGGAAGAGTGGCTACACCTTC.